The clone carrying this T cell receptor (beta chain) has a handful of counts. This sample stems from a study of Graves' ophthalmopathy and Graves' hyperthyroidism. This CDR3 is built from 15 residues. CDR1 is DFQATT and CDR2 is SNEGSKA in the germline V gene (reference sequence). Trimming removed 3 bases from V and 1 base from J, with 15 bases in between. Amplified material comprised TCR beta CDR3 regions derived from RNA transcripts. HTBI-primed RT-PCR formed the first round, and a multiplex PCR formed the second. TCRdb reprocessed the multiplex PCR reads via MiXCR and lists one record per CDR3 protein. The repertoire includes roughly 600,000 distinct CDR3 sequences, 39% of them detected once, and about 4% sits in the top ten.

This TCR was recovered from an adult man with Graves' hyperthyroidism. The V gene is TRBV20-1, the J gene TRBJ2-5; no clear D. The source material was peripheral blood or thyroid tissue (not recorded which). The CDR3 loop is CSARTPLTIQETQYF. CDR3 nucleotides: TGCAGTGCTAGGACCCCCTTGACAATCCAAGAGACCCAGTACTTC.